These 31 T cell receptor beta chains came from one sample sequenced in a study of cytomegalovirus exposure and HLA in healthy donors. The PCR ran on 60 Vbeta and 13 Jbeta primers. TCRdb's copy holds only in-frame clones and misses some; the assay was immunoSEQ multiplex PCR. In the table there are fewer than 250,000 clones, about 87% of which are singletons. Material for sequencing was PBMCs. Receptor source: a man aged 30-40 years in good health and CMV-seronegative.

The sample holds a few counts of this clone. This chain joins TRBV19 and TRBJ2-4; TRBD1 aligns across 9 bases. Germline CDR1 LNHDA, CDR2 SQIVND (reference sequence). V lost 4 bases to trimming and J lost 14 bases; unmatched junction nucleotides: 9. This CDR3 contains 13 residues. Here the CDR3 reads CASSRDREMEKYF. CDR3 DNA: TGTGCCAGTAGTAGGGACAGGGAGATGGAAAAGTACTTC. Full variable domain (missing parts from reference TRBV19 and TRBJ2-4): DGGITQSPKYLFRKEGQNVTLSCEQNLNHDAMYWYRQDPGQGLRLIYYSQIVNDFQKGDIAEGYSVSREKKESFPLTVTSAQKNPTAFYLCASSRDREMEKYFGAGTRLSVL.

CDR3 coding DNA: TGTGCCAGTAGTATTAACTACGGGGAGTCATATGGCTACACCTTC. This gives the protein CASSINYGESYGYTF. V and J are TRBV19 and TRBJ1-2; D not certain. CDR1 LNHDA and CDR2 SQIVND come from the germline V gene (reference sequence). The V end lost 3 bases, the J end lost 5 bases, and 16 bases lay between the germline ends. CDR3 size: 15 residues.

This clone was observed a single time. The gene calls are TRBV18 and TRBJ2-7, with TRBD2 as a possible D gene (6 bases). This CDR3 has 12 amino acids. The germline CDR1 and CDR2 sequences are KGHSH and LQKENI. Trimming stripped 3 bases from V and 10 bases from J, with 13 bases between. CDR3 sequence (DNA): TGTGCCAGCTCACCCCGGGAGCGCCAACAGTACTTC. It is translated as CASSPRERQQYF.

CDR3 bases: TGCGCCAGCAGCCACCCCCGCGCTGCGACTTGGTATGGCTACACCTTC. As protein: CASSHPRAATWYGYTF. The gene calls are TRBV4-1 and TRBJ1-2; D is uncertain. Germline-derived CDR1 and CDR2 are MGHRA and YSYEKL. CDR3 size: 16 residues. V was cut by 3 bases and J by 5 bases, with 19 bases left in between.

This clone was recorded only once. The gene calls are TRBV19 and TRBJ1-1; D ambiguous. The CDR3 consists of 13 residues. From germline, CDR1 is LNHDA and CDR2 SQIVND (reference sequence). Trimming took off 3 bases at V and 5 bases at J, with 10 bases between the two ends. The CDR3: CASSISRSTEAFF. CDR3 nucleotide sequence: TGTGCCAGTAGTATTTCCAGAAGTACTGAAGCTTTCTTT.

V and J are TRBV14 and TRBJ1-4; D is possibly TRBD1 (6 bases). The V gene lost 4 bases and the J gene lost 8 bases, with 17 bases spanning the gap. The CDR3 is made up of 15 amino acids. The germline V gene has CDR1 SGHDN and CDR2 FVKESK. CDR3 protein: CASSPLGGRYEKLFF. DNA for the CDR3: TGTGCCAGCAGCCCCCTCGGGGGGCGTTACGAAAAACTGTTTTTT.

This rearrangement joins TRBV29-1 to TRBJ2-3, with D perhaps matching TRBD1 (5 bases). V lost 3 bases to trimming and J lost 0 bases, with 13 bases between them. CDR1 and CDR2 from the germline V gene are SQVTM and ANQGSEA. The CDR3 runs 15 residues. CDR3 residues: CSVERRDTSTDTQYF. CDR3 in DNA: TGCAGCGTTGAGCGCAGGGATACTAGCACAGATACGCAGTATTTT.

The V and J genes are TRBV19 and TRBJ2-1; no clear D gene. The CDR3 is made up of 17 amino acids. V lost 5 bases and J 0 bases, leaving 17 bases between the germline ends. Germline-derived CDR1 and CDR2 are LNHDA and SQIVND (reference sequence). The CDR3 nucleotides are TGTGCCAGTAGTGCTAAGCCCGGGTCGTACTCCTACAATGAGCAGTTCTTC. Translation gives CASSAKPGSYSYNEQFF.

The rearrangement links TRBV28 to TRBJ2-7, with 8 bases that match TRBD1. Germline CDR1 reads MDHEN; CDR2 reads SYDVKM. This CDR3 comprises 13 residues. The CDR3 region is CVLRDRISYEQYF. CDR3 in DNA: TGTGTTCTCAGGGACAGGATCTCCTACGAGCAGTACTTC.

This chain links TRBV28 with TRBJ1-2, with D unclear. Germline CDR1 MDHEN, CDR2 SYDVKM. V was pared by 4 bases and J by 6 bases, with 15 bases between. This CDR3 region has 14 residues. The CDR3 sequence: CASSSQPRTNGYTF. The DNA of the CDR3 is TGTGCCAGCAGTTCTCAACCCCGTACTAATGGCTACACCTTC.

The chain combines TRBV5-4 with TRBJ1-5, with D possibly being TRBD1 (5 bases). CDR1 and CDR2 (germline): SGHNT, YYREEE (reference sequence). The CDR3 covers 14 residues. V gave up 0 bases and J gave up 4 bases, with 8 bases separating them. CDR3 coding DNA: TGTGCCAGCAGCTTGGCGGGGGGTAATCAGCCCCAGCATTTT. This gives the protein CASSLAGGNQPQHF.

The rearrangement uses TRBV5-1 and TRBJ2-7; TRBD1 aligns across 9 bases. V trimming: 4 bases; J trimming: 5 bases; junction bases outside the gene matches: 10. The CDR3 contains 15 residues. CDR1 and CDR2 (germline): SGHRS, YFSETQ. In DNA, the CDR3 is TGCGCCAGCAGCCCAGAACAGGGGGCCATTGACGAGCAGTACTTC. It is translated as CASSPEQGAIDEQYF. The complete variable domain, with remaining parts taken from reference TRBV5-1 and TRBJ2-7, reads KAGVTQTPRYLIKTRGQQVTLSCSPISGHRSVSWYQQTPGQGLQFLFEYFSETQRNKGNFPGRFSGRQFSNSRSEMNVSTLELGDSALYLCASSPEQGAIDEQYFGPGTRLTVT.

The rearrangement links TRBV9 to TRBJ1-5, with 9 bases aligning to TRBD1. The CDR3 contains 15 residues. Germline CDR1 and CDR2: SGDLS and YYNGEE. Trimming cost V 4 bases and J 6 bases; bases outside gene matches: 8. The CDR3 region is CASSPGQGHIQPQHF. Here the CDR3 DNA reads TGTGCCAGCAGCCCGGGACAGGGACATATTCAGCCCCAGCATTTT.

The CDR3 is CASSLGLAGVKFF. In nucleotides, the CDR3 is TGTGCCAGCAGCCTCGGACTAGCGGGAGTGAAGTTCTTC. The chain recombines TRBV14 with TRBJ2-1; 13 bases fit TRBD2. The CDR3 runs to 13 residues. Looked up from germline, CDR1 is SGHDN and CDR2 is FVKESK. Trimming cost V 4 bases and J 14 bases; bases outside gene matches: 5.

This sequence joins TRBV7-2 and TRBJ2-7; a weak D match, TRBD1 (6 bases). Germline loops: CDR1 SGHTA, CDR2 FQGNSA. Deletions cut 5 bases from V and 5 bases from J, with 13 bases between. The CDR3 length is 13 residues. CDR3 coding DNA: TGTGCCAGCAGCGTGGACAGTGTCGACGAGCAGTACTTC. It yields the protein CASSVDSVDEQYF.

The chain joins TRBV13 to TRBJ1-2, with 9 nucleotides matching TRBD1. The germline CDR1 and CDR2 sequences are PRHDT and FYEKMQ (reference sequence). The CDR3 has 16 amino acids. Trimming cost V 5 bases and J 2 bases; bases outside gene matches: 9. CDR3 coding DNA: TGTGCCAGCAGCCGCACCGGGACAGGGTACAACTATGGCTACACCTTC. It yields the protein CASSRTGTGYNYGYTF.

The genes are TRBV28 and TRBJ1-1; D might be TRBD1 (6 bases). The CDR3 totals 14 residues. Germline V gives CDR1 MDHEN, CDR2 SYDVKM. Trimming left V 5 bases short and J 3 bases short, with 13 bases between. CDR3: CASSTGSVDTEAFF. For the CDR3, the DNA is TGTGCCAGCAGTACAGGGTCGGTGGACACTGAAGCTTTCTTT.

J is TRBJ2-1 and V is TRBV4-1; unclear D gene. The CDR3 sequence is 11 residues long. Per the germline V gene, CDR1 is MGHRA and CDR2 is YSYEKL. The V and J ends lost 3 bases and 6 bases respectively, with 3 bases between them. The CDR3 DNA sequence: TGCGCCAGCAGCCACCTCAATGAGCAGTTCTTC. Protein sequence: CASSHLNEQFF.

The chain combines TRBV4-3 with TRBJ2-3, with D tentatively TRBD2 (6 bases). Germline CDR1 LGHNA, CDR2 YSLEER. V was cut by 1 base and J by 2 bases, with 13 bases left in between. The CDR3 has 16 residues. The CDR3 here is CASSQGAGYNTDTQYF. In DNA, the CDR3 is TGCGCCAGCAGCCAAGGGGCGGGGTACAACACAGATACGCAGTATTTT.

V is TRBV14 and J is TRBJ2-1; the D gene is possibly TRBD2 (5 bases). Germline V CDR1 and CDR2: SGHDN, FVKESK. The CDR3 loop spans 15 amino acids. Deletions cut 0 bases from V and 6 bases from J, with 12 bases between. The CDR3 nucleotides read TGTGCCAGCAGCCAAGATTTTATTGCGGGCAATGAGCAGTTCTTC. It codes for CASSQDFIAGNEQFF.

Written as DNA, the CDR3 is TGTGCCAGCAGTTCCTTCCCCCACGGGGTTGACGCCGGGGAGCTGTTTTTT. It encodes CASSSFPHGVDAGELFF. The V and J genes are TRBV28 and TRBJ2-2; a possible D gene is TRBD2 (5 bases). Germline assignment: CDR1 MDHEN and CDR2 SYDVKM. The V gene lost 4 bases and the J gene lost 6 bases, with 21 bases spanning the gap. This CDR3 region has 17 residues.

This sequence joins TRBV5-1 and TRBJ1-5, with D possibly being TRBD1 (5 bases). The CDR3 extends over 14 amino acids. With 3 bases removed from V and 2 bases from J, the gap between germline ends came to 9 bases. In germline, CDR1 is SGHRS, CDR2 YFSETQ. CDR3 sequence reads: CASSSQGRNQPQHF. CDR3 coding DNA: TGCGCCAGCAGCTCTCAGGGCCGCAATCAGCCCCAGCATTTT.

V gene TRBV21-1 combines with J gene TRBJ2-7; TRBD2 is taken as the D call from the table, unchecked against the DNA. TRBV21-1 is a pseudogene. The CDR3 extends over 17 amino acids. CDR3 coding DNA: TGTGCCAGCAGCGCCTCCCGGACTAGCGGGAGGGCCCACGAGCAGTACTTC. Translating it yields CASSASRTSGRAHEQYF.

The chain uses TRBV5-1 and TRBJ2-3; 11 bases are a match to TRBD2. This CDR3 has 16 amino acids. Trimming at V came to 5 bases and at J to 1 base, leaving 6 bases not matched to a gene. Germline assignment: CDR1 SGHRS and CDR2 YFSETQ. Here the CDR3 reads CASRTGTSGRTDTQYF. In DNA form, the CDR3 reads TGCGCCAGCAGAACCGGGACTAGCGGCCGCACAGATACGCAGTATTTT.

The rearrangement uses TRBV4-1 and TRBJ2-7; D might be TRBD1 (6 bases). Between the trimmed V and J ends, which lost 1 base and 5 bases, there was a span of 18 bases. This CDR3 contains 16 residues. The V gene's germline CDR1 is MGHRA and CDR2 YSYEKL. The CDR3 reads CASSQAANRVAHEQYF. The CDR3, as DNA: TGCGCCAGCAGCCAAGCAGCAAACAGGGTTGCCCACGAGCAGTACTTC.

V usage is TRBV7-8 and J usage is TRBJ1-4, with D possibly TRBD1 on 6 matching bases. V was trimmed by 5 bases and J by 8 bases, leaving 27 bases between them. The CDR3 sequence is 18 residues long. Germline CDR1 is SGHVS and CDR2 is FQNEAQ. CDR3 region: CASSPGGGLVGIREKLFF. CDR3 bases: TGTGCCAGCAGCCCCGGGGGGGGGCTAGTTGGAATACGAGAAAAACTGTTTTTT.

V usage is TRBV25-1 and J usage is TRBJ2-7; possibly TRBD2 for D (5 bases). Germline CDR1 reads MGHDK; CDR2 reads SYGVNS. CDR3 length: 13 amino acids. V was cut by 6 bases and J by 0 bases, with 9 bases left in between. CDR3 sequence: CASSITSSYEQYF. CDR3 in DNA: TGTGCCAGCAGCATTACTAGCTCCTACGAGCAGTACTTC.

The chain is built from TRBV28 and TRBJ1-2, with 7 bases fitting TRBD1. This CDR3 has 15 amino acids. J lost 5 bases, V lost 5 bases, and 11 bases had no gene match. Germline CDR1 is MDHEN and CDR2 is SYDVKM. The DNA for the CDR3 is TGTGCCAGCAGTAATGCTCATGGGACAGAGTATGGCTACACCTTC. Translated, it gives CASSNAHGTEYGYTF.

This clone was seen once. The chain recombines TRBV7-9 with TRBJ1-1; perhaps TRBD1 as D (6 bases). This CDR3 region has 17 residues. Between the trimmed V and J ends, which lost 5 bases and 0 bases, there was a span of 19 bases. CDR1 and CDR2 (germline): SEHNR, FQNEAQ (reference sequence). The CDR3 region has the DNA TGTGCCAGCAGCCCTCGAGGACAGAGTTGGATGAACACTGAAGCTTTCTTT. This sequence encodes CASSPRGQSWMNTEAFF. Using reference TRBV7-9 and TRBJ1-1 for the parts outside the CDR3, the full variable domain is DTGVSQNPRHKITKRGQNVTFRCDPISEHNRLYWYRQTLGQGPEFLTYFQNEAQLEKSRLLSDRFSAERPKGSFSTLEIQRTEQGDSAMYLCASSPRGQSWMNTEAFFGQGTRLTVV.

V and J are TRBV11-3 and TRBJ2-1; 11 positions agree with TRBD2. CDR1 and CDR2 (germline): SGHNT, YENEEA. The CDR3 runs to 15 residues. J lost 8 bases, V lost 5 bases, and 8 bases had no gene match. The CDR3 sequence: CASSPLLAGVDEQFF. In DNA form, the CDR3 reads TGTGCCAGCAGCCCACTACTAGCGGGGGTAGATGAGCAGTTCTTC.

The chain joins TRBV7-9 to TRBJ2-1, with 7 bases matching TRBD2. Germline-derived CDR1 and CDR2 are SEHNR and FQNEAQ (reference sequence). V lost 5 bases and J lost 5; bases outside the gene matches: 9. The CDR3 contains 15 residues. CDR3 sequence (DNA): TGTGCCAGCAGCCGAAAGGGAGGGCCGGACAATGAGCAGTTCTTC. Its protein product is CASSRKGGPDNEQFF.